Presented here are 27 T cell receptor beta chains from one specimen sequenced in a study of CD8 T cells in ankylosing spondylitis (dated by TCRdb to about 2017). Library preparation was by 5' RACE. The run used an Illumina HiSeq 2500. Using fastp trimming at Q25 and MiXCR clonotype assembly, TCRdb reanalyzed the public sequencing data and kept in-frame beta chains. Identical CDR3 proteins give one entry, which carries the most common genes and DNA. In this sample the table shows roughly 190,000 distinct CDR3 sequences, more than 10% of which occur a single time. The top ten clonotypes cover more than 15% of the sample. Specimen: blood, either unsorted or a sorted T cell fraction (not recorded which). The receptors were sampled from a male donor with ankylosing spondylitis or in good health (not recorded which).

J is TRBJ2-1 and V is TRBV4-1, with D perhaps TRBD2 (5 bases). Germline CDR1 MGHRA, CDR2 YSYEKL. Trimming removed 0 bases from V and 2 bases from J, with 11 bases in between. The CDR3 is 16 residues long. Here the CDR3 reads CASSQDGLATYNEQFF. CDR3 in DNA: TGCGCCAGCAGCCAAGATGGTCTAGCAACCTACAATGAGCAGTTCTTC.

Many counts were recorded for this clonotype. J is TRBJ2-5 and V is TRBV20-1, with D tentatively TRBD1 (6 bases). This CDR3 has 14 amino acids. V was shortened by 0 bases and J by 2 bases, with 10 bases between the two germline ends. Germline V CDR1 and CDR2: DFQATT, SNEGSKA (reference sequence). The CDR3 reads CSARDHRAQETQYF. The CDR3 bases are TGCAGTGCTAGAGATCACAGGGCTCAAGAGACCCAGTACTTC.

The chain is built from TRBV2 and TRBJ2-5; a weak D match, TRBD2 (5 bases). The CDR3 is 13 residues long. The germline V and J ends were trimmed by 10 bases and 1 base, with 13 bases remaining between them. Germline V gene lookup returns CDR1 SNHLY and CDR2 FYNNEI. CDR3 nucleotide sequence: TGTGCCATTGACGGAGGATTCCAAGAGACCCAGTACTTC. Translating gives CAIDGGFQETQYF.

The rearrangement uses TRBV2 and TRBJ2-7; D is perhaps TRBD1 (6 bases). V dropped 1 base and J dropped 2 bases, with 12 bases sitting between them. The CDR3 is 15 amino acids. Germline values: CDR1 SNHLY, CDR2 FYNNEI. As DNA, the CDR3 is TGTGCCAGCAGTGAAGAGGCACAGGGAACCTACGAGCAGTACTTC. Translation: CASSEEAQGTYEQYF.

This clonotype has at least ten counts. V usage is TRBV4-2 and J usage is TRBJ2-1; 9 bases line up with TRBD1. Looked up from germline, CDR1 is LGHNA and CDR2 is YNFKEQ. The CDR3 totals 15 residues. J was trimmed by 6 bases and V by 4 bases; bases with no gene match: 7. The CDR3: CASSRRTGDSNEQFF. CDR3 DNA sequence: TGTGCCAGCAGCCGACGGACAGGGGACAGCAATGAGCAGTTCTTC.

This clonotype occurred a few times. The chain joins TRBV5-1 to TRBJ2-7, with 8 bases matching TRBD1. Germline loops: CDR1 SGHRS, CDR2 YFSETQ. The CDR3 spans 15 residues. The junction had 6 bases not matched to a gene; V was cut back by 2 bases and J by 2 bases. CDR3 loop: CASSLWTGYTYEQYF. The CDR3 DNA sequence: TGCGCCAGCAGCTTATGGACAGGGTACACCTACGAGCAGTACTTC.

The rearrangement links TRBV5-1 to TRBJ2-1; TRBD2 is a possible D gene (6 bases). In germline, CDR1 is SGHRS, CDR2 YFSETQ. The germline V and J ends were trimmed by 0 bases and 8 bases, with 15 bases remaining between them. This CDR3 contains 15 residues. CDR3 region: CASSLDGGSGDEQFF. In DNA form, the CDR3 reads TGCGCCAGCAGCTTGGATGGTGGTAGCGGCGATGAGCAGTTCTTC.

The V gene is TRBV19, the J gene TRBJ2-7; 7 bases are shared with TRBD1. The CDR3 consists of 14 residues. Germline V CDR1 and CDR2: LNHDA, SQIVND (reference sequence). V shed 3 bases and J 6 bases; nucleotides not matched to a gene: 8. The CDR3 reads CASSIRQGTREQYF. CDR3 sequence (DNA): TGTGCCAGTAGTATCCGACAGGGAACCCGCGAGCAGTACTTC.

This clonotype occurred a few times. The V and J genes are TRBV4-1 and TRBJ2-5; D may be TRBD2 (5 bases). Trimming cost V 4 bases and J 4 bases, with 16 bases left between them. In germline, CDR1 is MGHRA, CDR2 YSYEKL. The CDR3 length is 15 residues. CDR3 sequence: CASSPEKVGGETQYF. CDR3 in DNA: TGCGCCAGCAGCCCAGAAAAGGTTGGAGGAGAGACCCAGTACTTC.

This clonotype was seen more than once but under ten times. The V and J genes are TRBV5-6 and TRBJ1-2; D perhaps matches TRBD1 (6 bases). Germline loops: CDR1 SGHDT, CDR2 YYEEEE. CDR3 length: 13 residues. V lost 0 bases and J lost 14, with 17 bases in between. This chain's CDR3 is CASSLAGTTEGTF. The DNA for the CDR3 is TGTGCCAGCAGCTTGGCCGGGACAACGGAAGGGACCTTC.

This chain uses TRBV29-1 with TRBJ2-1; 9 positions agree with TRBD1. The CDR3 extends over 15 amino acids. The V gene end was trimmed by 6 bases and the J gene end by 7 bases; junction bases not matched to a gene: 13. CDR1 SQVTM and CDR2 ANQGSEA come from the germline V gene. CDR3 DNA sequence: TGCAGCGTCCTTTTCCGGGACAGGGAATGGAATGAGCAGTTCTTC. Protein: CSVLFRDREWNEQFF.

This clonotype was seen repeatedly, ten times or more. The chain is built from TRBV6-1 and TRBJ1-4; unclear D gene. CDR3 length equals 17 residues. CDR1 and CDR2 from the germline V gene are MNHNS and SASEGT. V was shortened by 2 bases and J by 7 bases, with 20 bases between the two germline ends. CDR3 in DNA: TGTGCCAGCAGTGAAACTGTGACCCCGCGCCGGGGTGAAAAACTGTTTTTT. It specifies CASSETVTPRRGEKLFF.

The rearrangement links TRBV10-2 to TRBJ1-2; possible D gene TRBD1, 6 bases. This CDR3 contains 12 residues. The germline V gene has CDR1 WSHSY and CDR2 SAAADI. This CDR3 reads CAAGEFDYGYTF. CDR3 DNA sequence: TGCGCTGCAGGGGAGTTTGACTATGGCTACACCTTC.

This clonotype came up a few times. The CDR3 is CATSRRGQQETQYF. Written as DNA, the CDR3 is TGTGCCACCAGCAGACGAGGACAGCAAGAGACCCAGTACTTC. This chain connects TRBV15 to TRBJ2-5; maybe TRBD1 (6 bases). The V and J ends lost 2 bases and 2 bases respectively, with 9 bases between them. Germline V gives CDR1 LNHNV, CDR2 YYDKDF (reference sequence). The CDR3 runs 14 residues.

The sample holds a few counts of this clonotype. This chain links TRBV7-9 with TRBJ2-3; TRBD2 is a possible D gene (6 bases). Trimming took 8 bases from V and 2 from J, leaving 20 bases between them. Looked up from germline, CDR1 is SEHNR and CDR2 is FQNEAQ (reference sequence). The CDR3 covers 16 residues. The CDR3: CASDPQRGGDTDTQYF. In nucleotides, the CDR3 is TGTGCCAGCGATCCCCAGCGCGGCGGGGACACAGATACGCAGTATTTT.

This clonotype was seen many times. V and J are TRBV12-3 or TRBV12-4 and TRBJ2-7, with TRBD1 identical over 9 bases. This CDR3 spans 16 amino acids. V was pared by 5 bases and J by 7 bases, with 15 bases of the junction left unmatched. The CDR3 is CASSPTDRGGMVEQYF. The CDR3 region has the DNA TGTGCCAGCAGTCCCACGGACAGGGGAGGGATGGTGGAGCAGTACTTC.

J is TRBJ1-1 and V is TRBV5-1; no firm D call. Trimming left V 2 bases short and J 10 bases short, with 9 bases between. Germline V gives CDR1 SGHRS, CDR2 YFSETQ. This CDR3 has 11 amino acids. The CDR3 region is CASSFGQTAFF. The CDR3 bases are TGCGCCAGCAGCTTCGGTCAGACAGCTTTCTTT.

This clonotype appeared a few times. The V call is TRBV20-1, the J call TRBJ1-1, with TRBD1 identical over 9 bases. Germline-derived CDR1 and CDR2 are DFQATT and SNEGSKA (reference sequence). CDR3 length: 14 amino acids. V lost 3 bases to trimming and J lost 3 bases; unmatched junction nucleotides: 5. In DNA form, the CDR3 reads TGCAGTGCTAGCCCGGGACAGGGTTACACTGAAGCTTTCTTT. Its protein product is CSASPGQGYTEAFF.

This clonotype was counted between two and nine times. V is TRBV20-1 and J is TRBJ1-2; D is uncertain. Trimming cost V 4 bases and J 5 bases, with 14 bases left between them. Germline V CDR1 and CDR2: DFQATT, SNEGSKA (reference sequence). CDR3 length: 13 amino acids. The CDR3 reads CSAKWEGGYGYTF. CDR3 in DNA: TGCAGTGCTAAATGGGAGGGAGGGTATGGCTACACCTTC.

In this sample, this clonotype turned up a few times. The V call is TRBV4-1, the J call TRBJ1-2, with unresolved D. Germline lookup yields CDR1 MGHRA and CDR2 YSYEKL. V lost 2 bases to trimming and J lost 1 base, with 14 bases between them. This CDR3 region has 16 residues. CDR3 sequence: CASSQRSPELNYGYTF. Written as DNA, the CDR3 is TGCGCCAGCAGCCAAAGAAGTCCGGAGCTTAACTATGGCTACACCTTC.

The chain is built from TRBV7-8 and TRBJ2-5; a possible D gene is TRBD1 (6 bases). The CDR3 is 13 residues long. V was shortened by 5 bases and J by 3 bases, with 10 bases between the two germline ends. Germline V gene sequence: CDR1 SGHVS, CDR2 FQNEAQ. The CDR3 DNA sequence: TGTGCCAGCAGCGCGGACAGTAAAGAGACCCAGTACTTC. It is translated as CASSADSKETQYF.

The chain recombines TRBV7-9 with TRBJ1-1; the D is unclear. CDR3 size: 13 residues. V lost 4 bases to trimming and J lost 3 bases, with 9 bases between them. Germline V gene lookup returns CDR1 SEHNR and CDR2 FQNEAQ (reference sequence). The CDR3 reads CASSSLGDTEAFF. The CDR3 DNA sequence: TGTGCCAGCAGCTCCTTGGGCGACACTGAAGCTTTCTTT. Combining the CDR3 with reference TRBV7-9 and TRBJ1-1 gives the whole variable domain DTGVSQNPRHKITKRGQNVTFRCDPISEHNRLYWYRQTLGQGPEFLTYFQNEAQLEKSRLLSDRFSAERPKGSFSTLEIQRTEQGDSAMYLCASSSLGDTEAFFGQGTRLTVV.

At least ten counts were recorded for this clonotype. V gene TRBV4-1 combines with J gene TRBJ1-2, with unresolved D. The CDR3 length is 14 residues. V lost 0 bases, J lost 5 bases, and 10 bases lay in between. Germline CDR1 and CDR2: MGHRA and YSYEKL. CDR3 protein: CASSQDPSYYGYTF. The CDR3 DNA sequence: TGCGCCAGCAGCCAAGATCCCAGCTATTATGGCTACACCTTC.

In this sample, this clonotype turned up a few times. The chain recombines TRBV5-5 with TRBJ1-4, with 10 bases lining up with TRBD1. CDR1 is SGHKS and CDR2 is YYEKEE in the germline V gene (reference sequence). J was trimmed by 6 bases and V by 1 base; bases with no gene match: 3. This CDR3 has 15 amino acids. CDR3 sequence reads: CASSLSGQGDEKLFF. The DNA of the CDR3 is TGTGCCAGCAGCTTGTCCGGACAGGGGGATGAAAAACTGTTTTTT.

The J gene is TRBJ1-1, the V gene TRBV5-1; D not certain. This CDR3 spans 13 amino acids. Germline lookup yields CDR1 SGHRS and CDR2 YFSETQ. V gave up 2 bases and J gave up 7 bases, with 12 bases separating them. The CDR3 coding sequence is TGCGCCAGCAGCTTTTATACAGAGAGTGAAGCTTTCTTT. Its translation is CASSFYTESEAFF.

V gene TRBV11-3 combines with J gene TRBJ2-2; D perhaps matches TRBD1 (5 bases). The germline gives CDR1 SGHNT, CDR2 YENEEA. The ends were cut back, 5 bases at V and 3 bases at J, with 10 bases in the middle. This CDR3 has 14 residues. CDR3 amino acids: CASSPRDYTGELFF. For the CDR3, the DNA is TGTGCCAGCAGCCCCAGGGATTACACCGGGGAGCTGTTTTTT.

The chain couples TRBV12-3 or TRBV12-4 to TRBJ2-7, with 7 bases identical to TRBD1. Trimming removed 5 bases from V and 2 bases from J; junction bases left unmatched: 9. The CDR3 has 15 residues. The CDR3 is CASSPRQGITYEQYF. The CDR3, as DNA: TGTGCCAGCAGTCCTCGACAGGGCATAACCTACGAGCAGTACTTC.